The clone carrying this T cell receptor (beta chain) has a count of ten or more. MiXCR was run by TCRdb on the RT-PCR reads, yielding one entry per CDR3 protein. The repertoire holds around 570,000 distinct CDR3 sequences, with around 11% as singletons. V was trimmed by 5 bases and J by 0 bases, leaving 11 bases between them. Germline-derived CDR1 and CDR2 are SQVTM and ANQGSEA. CDR3 length equals 14 residues. This specimen comes from a study of response to subunit inactivated influenza vaccine. This same sample was also taken into another study, of T cells expressing NK-cell markers. This second study notes: TCR beta libraries carry UMIs added by 5'RACE template switching. From sorted CD3+CD56+NKG2C+, CD3+CD56+NKG2C- and CD3+CD56-NKG2C+ T cells came the TCR beta repertoires. Seven donors tested HCMV-seropositive and one tested seronegative among the eight sequenced. An anti-gamma-delta TCR antibody was added in several experiments. It restricted sorting to alpha-beta TCR-expressing T cells.

V usage is TRBV29-1 and J usage is TRBJ2-1; D not resolved. The clonotype was recovered from a man aged 50-59 years who received an inactivated influenza vaccine. Sequences were derived from PBMCs from blood, sampled on the day of vaccination. The DNA for the CDR3 is TGCAGCGTTTCTAACCCGAGCTCCTACAATGAGCAGTTCTTC. It specifies CSVSNPSSYNEQFF.